This paragraph covers one TCR beta chain sequence. Treatment here: oral pan-JAK inhibitor, 5-10 mg twice daily. These data are taken from a study of CD8+ T cells in alopecia areata. In germline, CDR1 is SQVTM, CDR2 ANQGSEA. The CDR3 contains 14 residues. Trimming took 4 bases from V and 7 from J; bases not matched to a gene: 10. Extraction and reverse transcription of RNA yielded cDNA as the sequencing template. TCRdb's copy holds only in-frame clones and misses some; the assay was immunoSEQ multiplex PCR. The sample lists 150,000 to 200,000 clones; just over 65% were seen once. The sequenced sample was CD4+ T cells sorted from blood, obtained at week 4, from a patient treated with tofacitinib. The chain has TRBV29-1 and TRBJ1-2, with 9 bases that match TRBD1. This receptor was obtained from a human donor with alopecia areata. CDR3 in DNA: TGCAGCGTTGGGGAGGGACAGGGCAAGAGTGGCTACACCTTC. Translated, it gives CSVGEGQGKSGYTF.